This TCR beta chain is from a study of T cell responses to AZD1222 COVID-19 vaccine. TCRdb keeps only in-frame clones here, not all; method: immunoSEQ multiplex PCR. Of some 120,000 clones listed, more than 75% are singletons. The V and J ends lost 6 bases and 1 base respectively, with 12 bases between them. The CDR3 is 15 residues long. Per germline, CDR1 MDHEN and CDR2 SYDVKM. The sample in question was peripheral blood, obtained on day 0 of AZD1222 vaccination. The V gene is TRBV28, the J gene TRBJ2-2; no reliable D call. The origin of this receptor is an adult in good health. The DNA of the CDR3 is TGTGCCAGCAGCCGGTATGAAGTGAACACCGGGGAGCTGTTTTTT. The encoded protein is CASSRYEVNTGELFF.